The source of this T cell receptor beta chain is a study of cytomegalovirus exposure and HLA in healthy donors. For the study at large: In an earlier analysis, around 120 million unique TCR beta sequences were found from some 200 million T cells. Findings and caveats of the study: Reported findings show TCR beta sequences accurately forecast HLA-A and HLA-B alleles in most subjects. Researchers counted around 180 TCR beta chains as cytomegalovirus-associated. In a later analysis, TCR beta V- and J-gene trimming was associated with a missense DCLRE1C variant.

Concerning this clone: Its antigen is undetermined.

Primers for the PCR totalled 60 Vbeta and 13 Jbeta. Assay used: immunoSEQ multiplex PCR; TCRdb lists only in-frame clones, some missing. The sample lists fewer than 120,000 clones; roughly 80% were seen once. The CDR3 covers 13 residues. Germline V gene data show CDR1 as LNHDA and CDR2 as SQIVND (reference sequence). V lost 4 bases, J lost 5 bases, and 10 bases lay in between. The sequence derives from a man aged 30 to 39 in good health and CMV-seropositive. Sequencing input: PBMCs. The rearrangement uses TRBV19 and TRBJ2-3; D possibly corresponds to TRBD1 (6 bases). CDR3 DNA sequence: TGTGCCAGTAGTAAGGGACACCAAGATACGCAGTATTTT. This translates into CASSKGHQDTQYF.